This TCR beta chain was profiled in a study of blood T cell repertoires in COVID-19. Germline assignment: CDR1 LNHDA and CDR2 SQIVND (reference sequence). V lost 6 bases and J 5 bases, leaving 25 bases between the germline ends. The CDR3 runs 17 residues. TCRdb keeps only in-frame clones here, not all; method: immunoSEQ multiplex PCR. The table lists approximately 300,000 clones, approximately 87% of them singletons, with roughly 5.2% in the top ten. The TCR was taken from a woman aged 30 to 39 who had recovered from COVID-19. This chain joins TRBV19 and TRBJ1-1; TRBD1 might be the D (5 bases). Sequencing was carried out using PBMCs or T cells enriched from blood (not recorded which). The CDR3 DNA sequence: TGTGCCAGTAGCTCTATAGGAGGGAGGAGAGGGACGACTGAAGCTTTCTTT. Amino acid sequence: CASSSIGGRRGTTEAFF. The entire variable domain, with the rest obtained from reference TRBV19 and TRBJ1-1, is as follows: DGGITQSPKYLFRKEGQNVTLSCEQNLNHDAMYWYRQDPGQGLRLIYYSQIVNDFQKGDIAEGYSVSREKKESFPLTVTSAQKNPTAFYLCASSSIGGRRGTTEAFFGQGTRLTVV.